The 21 T cell receptor beta chains below all came from one sample that was sequenced in a study of OX40 agonist ivuxolimab in advanced cancers. Repertoires were generated with immunoSEQ multiplex PCR, while TCRdb's copy carries only in-frame clones and drops some. The repertoire holds over 55,000 clones, with roughly nine tenths as singletons. The specimen comprised CD4+ or CD8+ T cells sorted from blood, sampled in a trial of the OX40 agonist ivuxolimab. Receptors were obtained from an adult with an advanced solid tumor such as melanoma, head and neck, liver or kidney cancer.

The rearrangement uses TRBV7-9 and TRBJ1-6; a possible D gene is TRBD1 (6 bases). This CDR3 has 16 residues. V lost 4 bases, J lost 10 bases, and 20 bases lay in between. The germline V gene encodes CDR1 SEHNR and CDR2 FQNEAQ (reference sequence). CDR3 amino acids: CASSSRTPGERSPLHF. The DNA for the CDR3 is TGTGCCAGCAGCTCCCGGACGCCAGGGGAACGATCACCCCTCCACTTT.

This rearrangement joins TRBV6-5 to TRBJ1-1; 7 bases line up with TRBD1. The J segment lost 0 bases and the V segment lost 6 bases, leaving 4 bases of the junction unmatched. The CDR3 is 14 residues long. Germline V gene sequence: CDR1 MNHEY, CDR2 SVGAGI. In nucleotides, the CDR3 is TGTGCCAGCAGCCTCGGGACAGTGAACACTGAAGCTTTCTTT. It specifies CASSLGTVNTEAFF.

The chain carries TRBV7-2 and TRBJ2-7; TRBD2 matches at 9 bases. This CDR3 has 18 residues. The junction had 16 bases not matched to a gene; V was cut back by 4 bases and J by 3 bases. Germline CDR1 SGHTA, CDR2 FQGNSA. CDR3 sequence reads: CASSSLGGGSGRIYEQYF. CDR3 bases: TGTGCCAGCAGCTCCCTTGGGGGAGGTAGCGGGAGAATCTACGAGCAGTACTTC.

The chain carries TRBV11-3 and TRBJ2-5, with D tentatively TRBD1 (6 bases). The CDR3 runs to 17 residues. V was shortened by 0 bases and J by 2 bases, with 16 bases between the two germline ends. Germline-derived CDR1 and CDR2 are SGHNT and YENEEA. The CDR3 loop is CASSLDSTGQGQETQYF. The CDR3, as DNA: TGTGCCAGCAGCTTAGATTCAACAGGCCAGGGGCAAGAGACCCAGTACTTC.

The gene calls are TRBV19 and TRBJ1-1, with a tentative D call TRBD1 (6 bases). Germline V gene lookup returns CDR1 LNHDA and CDR2 SQIVND (reference sequence). The CDR3 runs 17 residues. V gave up 0 bases and J gave up 1 base, with 15 bases separating them. This CDR3 reads CASSIDTPGTTNTEAFF. The CDR3 DNA reads TGTGCCAGTAGTATAGACACCCCCGGGACAACGAACACTGAAGCTTTCTTT.

Comment on this clone: One junction end does not reproduce the germline sequence, and a read error may be involved. The V gene is TRBV18, the J gene TRBJ2-1, with 11 bases identical to TRBD2. The CDR3 is made up of 15 amino acids. Germline CDR1 is KGHSH and CDR2 is LQKENI. The CDR3 DNA follows: TGTGCTAGCTCACTCGGGACTAGCGGTTACAATGAGCAGTTCTTC. Its protein product is CASSLGTSGYNEQFF.

This chain uses TRBV28 with TRBJ2-5, with TRBD2 matching 14 bases. The CDR3 is 19 residues long. Germline assignment: CDR1 MDHEN and CDR2 SYDVKM. J gave up 4 bases and V 5 bases, and 15 bases lay outside the gene matches. The DNA of the CDR3 is TGTGCCAGCAGTAACCTGGGACTAGCGGGAGTGGAGATAGGAGAGACCCAGTACTTC. Its protein is CASSNLGLAGVEIGETQYF. Together with reference TRBV28 and TRBJ2-5, the CDR3 gives the full variable domain: DVKVTQSSRYLVKRTGEKVFLECVQDMDHENMFWYRQDPGLGLRLIYFSYDVKMKEKGDIPEGYSVSREKKERFSLILESASTNQTSMYLCASSNLGLAGVEIGETQYFGPGTRLLVL.

The chain has TRBV5-1 and TRBJ1-1; weak D call: TRBD1 (6 bases). CDR3 length: 15 residues. From germline, CDR1 is SGHRS and CDR2 YFSETQ. Trimming stripped 2 bases from V and 3 bases from J, with 14 bases between. The CDR3 region is CASSFIGGQDTEAFF. The CDR3 DNA reads as TGCGCCAGCAGCTTTATAGGGGGGCAAGACACTGAAGCTTTCTTT. The full variable domain, with the rest looked up from reference TRBV5-1 and TRBJ1-1, is KAGVTQTPRYLIKTRGQQVTLSCSPISGHRSVSWYQQTPGQGLQFLFEYFSETQRNKGNFPGRFSGRQFSNSRSEMNVSTLELGDSALYLCASSFIGGQDTEAFFGQGTRLTVV.

The V gene is TRBV11-3, the J gene TRBJ1-5, with D perhaps TRBD1 (6 bases). This CDR3 has 13 amino acids. Germline V gene lookup returns CDR1 SGHNT and CDR2 YENEEA. V dropped 5 bases and J dropped 7 bases, with 12 bases sitting between them. DNA of the CDR3: TGTGCCAGCAGCCCAGGGGAGAGGCAGCCCCAGCATTTT. This sequence encodes CASSPGERQPQHF.

The V call is TRBV6-1, the J call TRBJ2-7; D perhaps matches TRBD1 (5 bases). V lost 2 bases and J 2 bases, leaving 10 bases between the germline ends. CDR3 length: 14 residues. Germline V gives CDR1 MNHNS, CDR2 SASEGT. CDR3 in DNA: TGTGCCAGCAGTGAATTAGGGGCTCCCTACGAGCAGTACTTC. Its translation: CASSELGAPYEQYF.

J is TRBJ1-6 and V is TRBV15; D is uncertain. There are 15 residues in the CDR3. The V and J ends lost 5 bases and 8 bases respectively, with 16 bases between them. Germline CDR1 LNHNV, CDR2 YYDKDF (reference sequence). The CDR3 protein is CATSLGGPDHSPLHF. CDR3 nucleotide sequence: TGTGCCACCAGCCTGGGAGGTCCGGACCATTCACCCCTCCACTTT.

CDR3 in amino acids: CASSPSGGGGTEAFF. The DNA of the CDR3 is TGTGCCAGCAGCCCAAGTGGAGGGGGTGGCACTGAAGCTTTCTTT. This chain uses TRBV7-9 with TRBJ1-1, with D maybe TRBD1 (6 bases). Germline-derived CDR1 and CDR2 are SEHNR and FQNEAQ (reference sequence). Trimming stripped 5 bases from V and 4 bases from J, with 17 bases between. There are 15 residues in the CDR3.

This rearrangement joins TRBV4-1 to TRBJ1-2; the D is unclear. The CDR3 sequence is 16 residues long. Per germline, CDR1 MGHRA and CDR2 YSYEKL. The ends were cut back, 0 bases at V and 0 bases at J, with 11 bases in the middle. For the CDR3, the DNA is TGCGCCAGCAGCCAAGATCTACTGACGTCTAACTATGGCTACACCTTC. Protein sequence: CASSQDLLTSNYGYTF.

CDR3 nucleotides: TGTGCCAGCGGGCCGATAGCGGGAGCATCAGATACGCAGTATTTT. Amino acids: CASGPIAGASDTQYF. V usage is TRBV4-2 and J usage is TRBJ2-3; 9 nucleotides match TRBD2. The V segment lost 8 bases and the J segment 4 bases; nucleotides outside the gene matches: 10. Germline V CDR1 and CDR2: LGHNA, YNFKEQ. The CDR3 is 15 amino acids.

V is TRBV11-2 and J is TRBJ2-5, with D possibly called TRBD1 or TRBD2 (5 bases each). Per the germline V gene, CDR1 is SGHAT and CDR2 is FQNNGV. The CDR3 is 14 residues long. V lost 1 base and J lost 5, with 11 bases in between. In DNA form, the CDR3 reads TGTGCCAGCAGCTTAGGGGCCGGGGCCGAGACCCAGTACTTC. Its translation: CASSLGAGAETQYF.

This clone was observed a few times. The chain is built from TRBV7-9 and TRBJ2-3; the D is unclear. The CDR3 is 13 residues long. Germline lookup yields CDR1 SEHNR and CDR2 FQNEAQ (reference sequence). Trimming removed 2 bases at V and 4 bases at J, with 7 bases between. The DNA for the CDR3 is TGTGCCAGCAGCTTACCCGGTGCAGATACGCAGTATTTT. Residues: CASSLPGADTQYF.

The V gene is TRBV5-5, the J gene TRBJ2-7; possible D gene TRBD1, 7 bases. Germline lookup yields CDR1 SGHKS and CDR2 YYEKEE (reference sequence). The CDR3 is 14 amino acids. Trimming took 0 bases from V and 4 from J, leaving 11 bases between them. DNA of the CDR3: TGTGCCAGCAGCTTGGACAGGGGAGGATACGAGCAGTACTTC. The encoded protein is CASSLDRGGYEQYF.

This chain uses TRBV19 with TRBJ2-3, with a weak D call TRBD2 (6 bases). Germline V CDR1 and CDR2: LNHDA, SQIVND (reference sequence). CDR3 length equals 14 residues. The germline V and J ends were trimmed by 6 bases and 0 bases, with 10 bases remaining between them. The CDR3 sequence is CASRAGTSTDTQYF. CDR3 in DNA: TGTGCCAGTAGGGCGGGGACTAGCACAGATACGCAGTATTTT.

This rearrangement joins TRBV27 to TRBJ2-3; D uncertain. CDR3 size: 14 residues. V lost 3 bases to trimming and J lost 4 bases, with 11 bases between them. From germline, CDR1 is MNHEY and CDR2 SMNVEV (reference sequence). The CDR3 is CASSFSRQADTQYF. The CDR3 DNA is TGTGCCAGCAGTTTTTCCCGTCAGGCAGATACGCAGTATTTT.

V is TRBV9 and J is TRBJ1-3; no definite D call. With 5 bases removed from V and 0 bases from J, the gap between germline ends came to 12 bases. Germline lookup yields CDR1 SGDLS and CDR2 YYNGEE. CDR3 length equals 15 residues. CDR3 loop: CASSVGGVSGNTIYF. Here the CDR3 DNA reads TGTGCCAGCAGTGTTGGCGGGGTCTCTGGAAACACCATATATTTT.

The rearrangement uses TRBV11-2 and TRBJ2-5; the D gene could be TRBD1 or TRBD2 (7 bases each). The CDR3 runs 15 residues. Deletions cut 0 bases from V and 5 bases from J, with 13 bases between. Per the germline V gene, CDR1 is SGHAT and CDR2 is FQNNGV. CDR3 region: CASSLDWQGGETQYF. The DNA for the CDR3 is TGTGCCAGCAGCTTAGATTGGCAGGGGGGGGAGACCCAGTACTTC.